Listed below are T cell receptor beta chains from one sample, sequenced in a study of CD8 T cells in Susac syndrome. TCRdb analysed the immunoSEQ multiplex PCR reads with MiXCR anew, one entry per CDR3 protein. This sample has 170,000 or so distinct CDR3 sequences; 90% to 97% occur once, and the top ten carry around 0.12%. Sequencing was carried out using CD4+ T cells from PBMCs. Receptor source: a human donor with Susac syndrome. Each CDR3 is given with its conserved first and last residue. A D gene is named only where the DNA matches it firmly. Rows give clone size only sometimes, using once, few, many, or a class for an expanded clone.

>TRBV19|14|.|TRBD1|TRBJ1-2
CASSTPDRSYGYTF
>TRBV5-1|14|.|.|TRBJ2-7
CASSLDGRTNEQYF
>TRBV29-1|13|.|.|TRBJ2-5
CSMEGLSQETQYF
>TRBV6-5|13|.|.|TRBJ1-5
CASSLTGGQPQHF
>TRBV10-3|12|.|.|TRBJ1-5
CAISAVDQPQHF
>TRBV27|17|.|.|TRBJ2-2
CASSLSSGGVNTGELFF
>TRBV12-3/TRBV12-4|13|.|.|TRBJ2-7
CASSSPPGNEQYF
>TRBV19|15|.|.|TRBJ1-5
CASSRQADSNQPQHF
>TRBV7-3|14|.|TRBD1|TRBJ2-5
CASSPQTGLPAQYF
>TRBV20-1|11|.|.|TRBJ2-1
CREAGYNEQFF
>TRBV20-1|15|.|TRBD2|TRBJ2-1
CSARERTRSANEQFF
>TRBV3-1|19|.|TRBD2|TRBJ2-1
CASSQEWGLAGVPGNEQFF
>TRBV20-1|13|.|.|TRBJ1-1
CSASTRTDTEAFF
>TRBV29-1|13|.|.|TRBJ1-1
CSVGWAGDTEAFF
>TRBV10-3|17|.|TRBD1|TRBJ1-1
CAISDRGDRGLDYVAFF
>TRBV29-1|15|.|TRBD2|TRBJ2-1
CSVSTSGGSYNEQFF
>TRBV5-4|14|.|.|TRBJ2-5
CASSFGRAGETQYF
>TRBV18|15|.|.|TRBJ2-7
CASSLQDGTTYEQYF
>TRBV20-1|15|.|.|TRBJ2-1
CSARDPGIATFEQFF
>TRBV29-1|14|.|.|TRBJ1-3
CSVGAGVTGNTIYF
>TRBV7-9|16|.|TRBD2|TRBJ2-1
CASSPPGGRQNNEQFF
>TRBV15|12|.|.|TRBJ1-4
CATEAGDGKLFF
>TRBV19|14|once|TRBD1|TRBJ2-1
CASMVGDSNNEQFF
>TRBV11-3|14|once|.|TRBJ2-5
CASSFNGQGQTQYF
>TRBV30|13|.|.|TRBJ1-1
CAWSDRVGTEAFF
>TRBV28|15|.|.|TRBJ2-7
CASSQPKGTTYEQYF
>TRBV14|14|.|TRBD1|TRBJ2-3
CASSQRQGTDTQYF
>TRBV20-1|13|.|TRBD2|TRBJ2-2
CSASGRASGELFF
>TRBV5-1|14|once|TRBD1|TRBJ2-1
CASSLDRGLNEQFF
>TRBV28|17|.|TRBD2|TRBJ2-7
CASSYEVGGSGSHEQYF
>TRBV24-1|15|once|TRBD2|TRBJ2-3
CATSDLGGGTDTQYF
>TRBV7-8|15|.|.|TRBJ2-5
CASSPSWALQETQYF
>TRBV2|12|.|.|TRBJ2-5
CASSYTEETQYF
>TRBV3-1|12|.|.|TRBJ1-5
CASSQGDQPQHF
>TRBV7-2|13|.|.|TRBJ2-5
CASSLSAGETQYF
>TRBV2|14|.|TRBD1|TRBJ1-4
CATTWDRGYEKLFF
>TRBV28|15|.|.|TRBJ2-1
CASSLIAVSYNEQFF
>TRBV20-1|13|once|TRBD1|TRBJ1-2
CSASQGAYSGYTF
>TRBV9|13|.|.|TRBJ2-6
CASSVTGANVLTF
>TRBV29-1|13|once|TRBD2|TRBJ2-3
CSGKGLAGDTQYF
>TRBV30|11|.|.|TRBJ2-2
CAWSSSWELFF
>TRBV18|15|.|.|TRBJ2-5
CASSPSGGPRETQYF
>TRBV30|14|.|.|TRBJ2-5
CAWSVKGLQETQYF
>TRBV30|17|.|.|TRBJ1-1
CASRALHSLGLNTEAFF
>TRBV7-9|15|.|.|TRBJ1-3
CASSPRAVSGNTIYF
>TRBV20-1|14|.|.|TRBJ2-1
CSATKIGGYNEQFF
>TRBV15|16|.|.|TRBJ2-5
CATSRGPRPRQETQYF
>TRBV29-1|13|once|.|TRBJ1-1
CSALPQLNTEAFF
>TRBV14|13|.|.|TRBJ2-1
CASSQQGGNEQFF
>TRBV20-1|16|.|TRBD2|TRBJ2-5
CSARDPASGVQETQYF